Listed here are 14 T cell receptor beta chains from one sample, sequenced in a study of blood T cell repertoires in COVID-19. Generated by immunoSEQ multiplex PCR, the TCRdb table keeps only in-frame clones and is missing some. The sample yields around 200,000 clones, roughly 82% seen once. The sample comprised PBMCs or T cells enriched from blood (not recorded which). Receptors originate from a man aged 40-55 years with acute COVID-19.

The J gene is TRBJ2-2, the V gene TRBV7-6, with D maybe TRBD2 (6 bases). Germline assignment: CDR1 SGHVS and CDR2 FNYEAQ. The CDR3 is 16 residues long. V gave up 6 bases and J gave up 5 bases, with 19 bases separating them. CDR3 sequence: CASRGIELALTGELFF. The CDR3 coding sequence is TGTGCCAGCAGGGGGATCGAACTAGCCCTGACCGGGGAGCTGTTTTTT.

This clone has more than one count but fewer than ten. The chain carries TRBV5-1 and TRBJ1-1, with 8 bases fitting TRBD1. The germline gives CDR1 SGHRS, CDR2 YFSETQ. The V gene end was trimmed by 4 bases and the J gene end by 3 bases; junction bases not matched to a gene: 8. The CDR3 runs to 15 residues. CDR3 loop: CASSPRQGKHTEAFF. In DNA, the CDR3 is TGCGCCAGCAGCCCTCGACAGGGGAAGCACACTGAAGCTTTCTTT.

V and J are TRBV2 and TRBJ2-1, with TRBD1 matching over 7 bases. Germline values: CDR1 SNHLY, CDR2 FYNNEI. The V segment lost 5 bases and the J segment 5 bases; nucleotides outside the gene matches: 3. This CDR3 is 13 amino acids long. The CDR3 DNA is TGTGCCAGCAGTCTAGGGACAGACAATGAGCAGTTCTTC. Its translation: CASSLGTDNEQFF.

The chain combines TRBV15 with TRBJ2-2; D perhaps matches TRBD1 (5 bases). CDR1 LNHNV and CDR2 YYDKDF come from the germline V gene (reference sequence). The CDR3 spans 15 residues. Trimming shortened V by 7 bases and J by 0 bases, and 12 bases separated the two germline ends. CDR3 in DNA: TGTGCCACCAAGGGGCCGGCAGCGAACACCGGGGAGCTGTTTTTT. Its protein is CATKGPAANTGELFF.

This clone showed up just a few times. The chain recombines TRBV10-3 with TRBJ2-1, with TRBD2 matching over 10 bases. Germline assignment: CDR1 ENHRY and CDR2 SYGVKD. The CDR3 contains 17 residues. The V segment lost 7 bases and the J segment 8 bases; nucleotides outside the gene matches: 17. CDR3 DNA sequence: TGTGCCATCAAAGGAAAGGACCCTAGCGGGAGATGGCATGAGCAGTTCTTC. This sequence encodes CAIKGKDPSGRWHEQFF.

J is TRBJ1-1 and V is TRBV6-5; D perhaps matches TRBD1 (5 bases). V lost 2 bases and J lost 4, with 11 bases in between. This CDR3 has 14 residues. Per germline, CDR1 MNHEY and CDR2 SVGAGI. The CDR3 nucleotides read TGTGCCAGCAGTTACCGACAGTTTCCCACTGAAGCTTTCTTT. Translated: CASSYRQFPTEAFF.

The CDR3 nucleotides are TGTGCCAGCAGGTCTAGCGGGTCAGATACGCAGTATTTT. It yields the protein CASRSSGSDTQYF. This sequence joins TRBV7-2 and TRBJ2-3; 8 bases are shared with TRBD2. The CDR3 has 13 amino acids. In germline, CDR1 is SGHTA, CDR2 FQGNSA. J gave up 4 bases and V 6 bases, and 3 bases lay outside the gene matches. Combining the CDR3 with reference TRBV7-2 and TRBJ2-3 gives the whole variable domain GAGVSQSPSNKVTEKGKDVELRCDPISGHTALYWYRQSLGQGLEFLIYFQGNSAPDKSGLPSDRFSAERTGGSVSTLTIQRTQQEDSAVYLCASRSSGSDTQYFGPGTRLTVL.

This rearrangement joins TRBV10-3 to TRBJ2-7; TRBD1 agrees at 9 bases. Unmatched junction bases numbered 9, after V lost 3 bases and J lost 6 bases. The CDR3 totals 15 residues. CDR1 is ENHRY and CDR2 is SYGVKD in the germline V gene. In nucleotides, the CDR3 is TGTGCCATCAGTGACTCCGGGACAGGGAGGGGCGAGCAGTACTTC. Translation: CAISDSGTGRGEQYF.

In DNA, the CDR3 is TGTGCCAGCAGTTCCTACACCGGGGAGCTGTTTTTT. This encodes CASSSYTGELFF. V gene TRBV25-1 combines with J gene TRBJ2-2; no clear D. Trimming left V 5 bases short and J 3 bases short, with 4 bases between. The length of the CDR3 is 12 residues. Germline lookup yields CDR1 MGHDK and CDR2 SYGVNS. Variable domain in full (rest from reference TRBV25-1 and TRBJ2-2): EADIYQTPRYLVIGTGKKITLECSQTMGHDKMYWYQQDPGMELHLIHYSYGVNSTEKGDLSSESTVSRIRTEHFPLTLESARPSHTSQYLCASSSYTGELFFGEGSRLTVL.

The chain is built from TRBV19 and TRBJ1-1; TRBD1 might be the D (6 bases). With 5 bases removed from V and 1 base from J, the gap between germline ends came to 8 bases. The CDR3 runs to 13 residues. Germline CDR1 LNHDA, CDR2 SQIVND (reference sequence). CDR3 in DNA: TGTGCCAGTAGTGTGGGACAGAACACTGAAGCTTTCTTT. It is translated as CASSVGQNTEAFF.

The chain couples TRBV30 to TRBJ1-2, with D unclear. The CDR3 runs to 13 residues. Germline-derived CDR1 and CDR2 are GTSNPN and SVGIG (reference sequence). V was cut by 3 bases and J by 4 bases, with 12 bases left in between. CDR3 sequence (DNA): TGTGCCTGGAGCGCGGGGATTACCTATGGCTACACCTTC. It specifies CAWSAGITYGYTF. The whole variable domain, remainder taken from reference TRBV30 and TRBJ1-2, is SQTIHQWPATLVQPVGSPLSLECTVEGTSNPNLYWYRQAAGRGLQLLFYSVGIGQISSEVPQNLSASRPQDRQFILSSKKLLLSDSGFYLCAWSAGITYGYTFGSGTRLTVV.

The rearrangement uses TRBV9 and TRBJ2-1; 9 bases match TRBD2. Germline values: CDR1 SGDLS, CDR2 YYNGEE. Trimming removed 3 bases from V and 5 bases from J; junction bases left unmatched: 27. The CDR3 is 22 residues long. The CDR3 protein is CASSAPPGTRGSGLAKNNEQFF. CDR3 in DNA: TGTGCCAGCAGCGCGCCTCCCGGGACACGGGGAAGTGGACTAGCGAAGAACAATGAGCAGTTCTTC.

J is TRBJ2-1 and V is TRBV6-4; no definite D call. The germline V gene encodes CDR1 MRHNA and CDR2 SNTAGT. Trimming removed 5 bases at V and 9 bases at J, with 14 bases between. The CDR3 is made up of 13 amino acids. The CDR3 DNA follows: TGTGCCAGCAGTTTAGGTCGGGTCGGTGAGCAGTTCTTC. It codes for CASSLGRVGEQFF.

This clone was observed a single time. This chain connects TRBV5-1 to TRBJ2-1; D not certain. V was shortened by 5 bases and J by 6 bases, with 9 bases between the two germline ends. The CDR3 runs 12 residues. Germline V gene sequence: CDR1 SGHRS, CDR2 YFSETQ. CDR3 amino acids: CASSVTGNEQFF. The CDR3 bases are TGCGCCAGCAGTGTGACTGGCAATGAGCAGTTCTTC.